Reported below is one T cell receptor (beta chain). What it recognizes is unknown. This sample stems from a study of cytomegalovirus exposure and HLA in healthy donors. Study-level points and caveats: Exclusion applied to some V segments, including TRBV6-2 and TRBV6-3, as they were indistinguishable. Most TCR sequences showed up rarely, but some public TCRs showed up in many donors. Being productive about 90% or about 30% of the time was typical of most TCR beta V segments in an earlier analysis.

PCR employed 60 Vbeta and 13 Jbeta primers. Sequencing was performed with immunoSEQ multiplex PCR; in TCRdb, only in-frame clones are kept and a portion is missing. The sample shows approximately 280,000 clones, roughly 89% of them seen only once. Germline V gene sequence: CDR1 LNHDA, CDR2 SQIVND (reference sequence). The CDR3 has 14 residues. Trimming cost V 3 bases and J 5 bases; bases outside gene matches: 5. Sequenced input: PBMCs. The TCR comes from a man aged 40-49 years in good health and CMV-seropositive. The V and J genes are TRBV19 and TRBJ1-1; 8 nucleotides line up with TRBD1. The CDR3 spells CASSIRQGRTEAFF. The CDR3 DNA is TGTGCCAGTAGTATCCGACAGGGGCGGACTGAAGCTTTCTTT. Full variable domain (missing parts from reference TRBV19 and TRBJ1-1): DGGITQSPKYLFRKEGQNVTLSCEQNLNHDAMYWYRQDPGQGLRLIYYSQIVNDFQKGDIAEGYSVSREKKESFPLTVTSAQKNPTAFYLCASSIRQGRTEAFFGQGTRLTVV.